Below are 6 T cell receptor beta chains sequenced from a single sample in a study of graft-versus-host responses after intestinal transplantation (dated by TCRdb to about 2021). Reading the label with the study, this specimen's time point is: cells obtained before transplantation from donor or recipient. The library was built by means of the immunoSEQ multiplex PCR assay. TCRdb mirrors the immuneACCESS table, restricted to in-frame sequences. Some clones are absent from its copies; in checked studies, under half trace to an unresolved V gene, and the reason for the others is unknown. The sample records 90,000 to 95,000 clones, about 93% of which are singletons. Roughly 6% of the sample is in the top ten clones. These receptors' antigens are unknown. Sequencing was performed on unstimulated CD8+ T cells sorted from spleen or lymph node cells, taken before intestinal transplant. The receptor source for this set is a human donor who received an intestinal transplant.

This CDR3 reads CAWSVYGETQYF. DNA of the CDR3: TGTGCCTGGAGTGTATACGGGGAGACCCAGTACTTC. The rearrangement uses TRBV30 and TRBJ2-5, with no clear D. The germline V gene has CDR1 GTSNPN and CDR2 SVGIG (reference sequence). The V and J ends lost 0 bases and 5 bases respectively, with 7 bases between them. The length of the CDR3 is 12 residues.

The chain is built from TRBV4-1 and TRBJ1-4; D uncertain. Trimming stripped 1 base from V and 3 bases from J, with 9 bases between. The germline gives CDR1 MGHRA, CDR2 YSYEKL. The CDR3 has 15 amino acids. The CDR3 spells CASSQAAPANEKLFF. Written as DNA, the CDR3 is TGCGCCAGCAGCCAAGCCGCCCCGGCTAATGAAAAACTGTTTTTT.

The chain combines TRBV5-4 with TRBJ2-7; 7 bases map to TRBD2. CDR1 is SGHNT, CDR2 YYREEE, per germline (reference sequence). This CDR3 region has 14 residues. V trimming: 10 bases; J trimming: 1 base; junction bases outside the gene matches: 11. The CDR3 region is CAAGLAENSYEQYF. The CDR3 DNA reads TGTGCCGCAGGTCTAGCGGAAAATTCCTACGAGCAGTACTTC.

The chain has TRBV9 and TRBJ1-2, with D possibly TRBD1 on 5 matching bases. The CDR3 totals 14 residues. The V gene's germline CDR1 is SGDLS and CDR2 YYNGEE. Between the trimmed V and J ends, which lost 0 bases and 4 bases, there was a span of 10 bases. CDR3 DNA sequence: TGTGCCAGCAGCGTAGGGGACGGCCCCTATGGCTACACCTTC. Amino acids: CASSVGDGPYGYTF.

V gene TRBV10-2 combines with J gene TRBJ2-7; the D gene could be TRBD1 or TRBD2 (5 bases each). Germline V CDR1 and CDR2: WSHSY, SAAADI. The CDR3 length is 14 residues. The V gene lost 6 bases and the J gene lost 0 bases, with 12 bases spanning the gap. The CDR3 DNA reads TGCGCCAGCAGCACCAGGGAGAGCTCCTACGAGCAGTACTTC. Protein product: CASSTRESSYEQYF.

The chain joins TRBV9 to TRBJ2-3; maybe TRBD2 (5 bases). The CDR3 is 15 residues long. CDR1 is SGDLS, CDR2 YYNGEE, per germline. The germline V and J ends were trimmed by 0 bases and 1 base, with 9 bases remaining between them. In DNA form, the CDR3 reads TGTGCCAGCAGCGTAGGCCCCGGGGGCACAGATACGCAGTATTTT. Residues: CASSVGPGGTDTQYF. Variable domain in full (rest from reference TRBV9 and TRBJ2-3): DSGVTQTPKHLITATGQRVTLRCSPRSGDLSVYWYQQSLDQGLQFLIQYYNGEERAKGNILERFSAQQFPDLHSELNLSSLELGDSALYFCASSVGPGGTDTQYFGPGTRLTVL.